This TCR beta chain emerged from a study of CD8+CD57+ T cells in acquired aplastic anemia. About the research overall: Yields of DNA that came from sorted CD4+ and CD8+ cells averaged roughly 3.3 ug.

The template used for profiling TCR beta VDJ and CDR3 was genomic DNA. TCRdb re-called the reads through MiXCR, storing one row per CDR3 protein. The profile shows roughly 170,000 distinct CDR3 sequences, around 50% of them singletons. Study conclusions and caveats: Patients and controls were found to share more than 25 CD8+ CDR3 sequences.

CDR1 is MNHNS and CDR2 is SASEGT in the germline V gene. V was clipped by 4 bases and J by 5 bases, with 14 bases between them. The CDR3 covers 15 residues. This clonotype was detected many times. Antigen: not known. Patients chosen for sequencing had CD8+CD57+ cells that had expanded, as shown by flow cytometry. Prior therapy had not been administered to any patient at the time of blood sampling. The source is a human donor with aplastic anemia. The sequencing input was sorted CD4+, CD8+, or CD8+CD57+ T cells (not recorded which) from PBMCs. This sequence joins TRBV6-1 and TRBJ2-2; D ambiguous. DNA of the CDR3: TGTGCCAGCAGTGTAACCCGGACGGAGACCGGGGAGCTGTTTTTT. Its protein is CASSVTRTETGELFF.